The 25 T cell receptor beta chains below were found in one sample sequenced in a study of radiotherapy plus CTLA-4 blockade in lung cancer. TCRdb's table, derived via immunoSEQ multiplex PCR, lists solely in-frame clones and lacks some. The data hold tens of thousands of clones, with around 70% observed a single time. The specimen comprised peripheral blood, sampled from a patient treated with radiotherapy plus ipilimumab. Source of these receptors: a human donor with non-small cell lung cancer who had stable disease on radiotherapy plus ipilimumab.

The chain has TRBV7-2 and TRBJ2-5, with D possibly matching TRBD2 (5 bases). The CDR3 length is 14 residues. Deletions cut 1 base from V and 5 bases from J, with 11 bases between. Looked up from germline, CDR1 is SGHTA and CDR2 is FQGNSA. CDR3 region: CASSLGRGSETQYF. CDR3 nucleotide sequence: TGTGCCAGCAGCTTAGGTCGGGGTTCGGAGACCCAGTACTTC.

The CDR3 nucleotides are TGTGCCATCAGTCCCGGGGGACAGAGTAATGAAAAACTGTTTTTT. Translation: CAISPGGQSNEKLFF. V usage is TRBV10-3 and J usage is TRBJ1-4, with 7 bases aligning to TRBD1. CDR1 and CDR2 from the germline V gene are ENHRY and SYGVKD. J lost 4 bases, V lost 5 bases, and 7 bases had no gene match. The CDR3 covers 15 residues.

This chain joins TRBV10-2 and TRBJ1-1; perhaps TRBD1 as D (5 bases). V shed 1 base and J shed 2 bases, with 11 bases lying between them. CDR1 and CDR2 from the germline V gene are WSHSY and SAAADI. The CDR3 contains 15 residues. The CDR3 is CASSEFLQGNTEAFF. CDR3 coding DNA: TGCGCCAGCAGTGAGTTCCTTCAGGGTAACACTGAAGCTTTCTTT.

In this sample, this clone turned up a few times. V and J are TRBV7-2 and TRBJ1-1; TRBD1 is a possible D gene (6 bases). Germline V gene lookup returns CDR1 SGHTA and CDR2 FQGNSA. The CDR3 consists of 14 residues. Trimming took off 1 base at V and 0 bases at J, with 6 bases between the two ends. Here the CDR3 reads CASSLGTVNTEAFF. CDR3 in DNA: TGTGCCAGCAGCTTAGGGACAGTGAACACTGAAGCTTTCTTT. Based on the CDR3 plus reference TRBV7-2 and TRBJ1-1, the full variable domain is GAGVSQSPSNKVTEKGKDVELRCDPISGHTALYWYRQSLGQGLEFLIYFQGNSAPDKSGLPSDRFSAERTGGSVSTLTIQRTQQEDSAVYLCASSLGTVNTEAFFGQGTRLTVV.

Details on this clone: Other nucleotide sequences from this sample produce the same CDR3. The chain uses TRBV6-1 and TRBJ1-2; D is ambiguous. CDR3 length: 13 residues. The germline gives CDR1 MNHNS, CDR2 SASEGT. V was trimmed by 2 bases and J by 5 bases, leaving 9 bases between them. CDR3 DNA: TGTGCCAGCAGTGAACGACCAGATTATGGCTACACCTTC. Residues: CASSERPDYGYTF.

In DNA form, the CDR3 reads TGTGCCAGCATGGGACAGGGGGTTCGAGGGGAGACCCAGTACTTC. Its translation is CASMGQGVRGETQYF. V usage is TRBV2 and J usage is TRBJ2-5; 11 bases agree with TRBD1. Trimming cost V 7 bases and J 5 bases; bases outside gene matches: 9. Looked up from germline, CDR1 is SNHLY and CDR2 is FYNNEI. The CDR3 spans 15 residues.

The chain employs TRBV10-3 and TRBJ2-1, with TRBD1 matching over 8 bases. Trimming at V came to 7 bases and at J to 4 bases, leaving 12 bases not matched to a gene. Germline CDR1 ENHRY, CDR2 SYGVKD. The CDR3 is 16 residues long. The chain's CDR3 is CAITGSVRGQYNEQFF. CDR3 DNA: TGTGCCATCACAGGTTCTGTCAGGGGGCAATACAATGAGCAGTTCTTC.

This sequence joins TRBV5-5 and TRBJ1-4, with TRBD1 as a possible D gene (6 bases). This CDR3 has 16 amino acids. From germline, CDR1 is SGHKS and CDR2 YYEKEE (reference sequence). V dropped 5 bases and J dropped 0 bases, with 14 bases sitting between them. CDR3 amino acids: CASSSGGRATNEKLFF. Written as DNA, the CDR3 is TGTGCCAGCAGTTCTGGGGGGCGTGCAACTAATGAAAAACTGTTTTTT.

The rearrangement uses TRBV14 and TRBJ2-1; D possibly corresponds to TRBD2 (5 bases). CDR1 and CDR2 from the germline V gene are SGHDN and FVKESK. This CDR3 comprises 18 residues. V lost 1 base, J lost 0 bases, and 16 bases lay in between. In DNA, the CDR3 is TGTGCCAGCAGCCAAGGGGTCGACGGGAAAGCCTCCTACAATGAGCAGTTCTTC. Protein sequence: CASSQGVDGKASYNEQFF.

For the CDR3, the DNA is TGTGCCAGCAGCCGCTTCCCGGGTGCCTCTAATTCACCCCTCCACTTT. It translates to CASSRFPGASNSPLHF. The chain recombines TRBV7-2 with TRBJ1-6, with D uncertain. Trimming took off 5 bases at V and 6 bases at J, with 17 bases between the two ends. Germline CDR1 reads SGHTA; CDR2 reads FQGNSA. The CDR3 runs to 16 residues.

This CDR3 is CAWSPGQGSQETQYF. CDR3 nucleotide sequence: TGTGCCTGGAGTCCGGGACAGGGATCCCAAGAGACCCAGTACTTC. This chain links TRBV30 with TRBJ2-5; TRBD1 agrees at 9 bases. The germline gives CDR1 GTSNPN, CDR2 SVGIG (reference sequence). The CDR3 is 15 residues long. V shed 2 bases, J shed 1 base, and the junction held 5 bases outside the gene matches.

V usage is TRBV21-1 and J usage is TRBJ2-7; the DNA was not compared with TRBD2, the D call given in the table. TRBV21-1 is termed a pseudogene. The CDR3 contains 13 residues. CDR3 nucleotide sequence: TGTGCCAGCAGCAAAGATGGCGGGTGGGAGCAGTACTTC. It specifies CASSKDGGWEQYF.

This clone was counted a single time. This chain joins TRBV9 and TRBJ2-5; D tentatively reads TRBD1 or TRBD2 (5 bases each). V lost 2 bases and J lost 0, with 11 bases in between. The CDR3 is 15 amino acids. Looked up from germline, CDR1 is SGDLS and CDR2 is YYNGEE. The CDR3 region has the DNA TGTGCCAGCAGCGTGGGGGATCCTAACCAAGAGACCCAGTACTTC. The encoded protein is CASSVGDPNQETQYF.

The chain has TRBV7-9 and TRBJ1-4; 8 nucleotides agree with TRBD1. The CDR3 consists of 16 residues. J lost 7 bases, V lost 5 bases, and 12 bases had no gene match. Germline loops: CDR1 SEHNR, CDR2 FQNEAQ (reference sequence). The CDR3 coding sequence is TGTGCCAGCAGCACCCAGGCCGGGACAGGAGTTGAAAAACTGTTTTTT. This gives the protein CASSTQAGTGVEKLFF.

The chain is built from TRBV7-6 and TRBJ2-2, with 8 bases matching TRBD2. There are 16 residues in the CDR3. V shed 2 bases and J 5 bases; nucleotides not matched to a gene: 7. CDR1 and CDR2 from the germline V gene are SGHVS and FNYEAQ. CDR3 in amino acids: CASSLTREGRTGELFF. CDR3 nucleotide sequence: TGTGCCAGCAGCTTAACACGGGAGGGTCGTACCGGGGAGCTGTTTTTT.

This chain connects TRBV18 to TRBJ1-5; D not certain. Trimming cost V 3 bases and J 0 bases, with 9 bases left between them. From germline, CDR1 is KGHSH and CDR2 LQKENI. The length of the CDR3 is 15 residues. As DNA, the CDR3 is TGTGCCAGCTCACCGCAAAAATATAGCAATCAGCCCCAGCATTTT. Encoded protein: CASSPQKYSNQPQHF.

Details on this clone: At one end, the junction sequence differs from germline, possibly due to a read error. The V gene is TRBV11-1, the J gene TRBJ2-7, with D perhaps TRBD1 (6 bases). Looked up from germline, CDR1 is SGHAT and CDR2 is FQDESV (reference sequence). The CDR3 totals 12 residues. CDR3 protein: CASSFNRERISF. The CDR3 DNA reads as TGTGCCAGCAGTTTCAACAGGGAGCGGATATCCTTC.

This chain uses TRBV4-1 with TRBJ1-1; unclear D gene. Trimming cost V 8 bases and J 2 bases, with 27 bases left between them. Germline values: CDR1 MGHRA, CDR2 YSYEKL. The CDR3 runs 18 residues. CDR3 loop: CASGSGIWRRTLNTEAFF. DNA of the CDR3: TGCGCCAGCGGATCCGGGATCTGGCGGCGGACCCTTAACACTGAAGCTTTCTTT.

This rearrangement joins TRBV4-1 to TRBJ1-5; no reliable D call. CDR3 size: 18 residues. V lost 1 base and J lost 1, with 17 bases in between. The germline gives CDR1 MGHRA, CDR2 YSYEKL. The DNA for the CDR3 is TGCGCCAGCAGCCAAGTTAAATGGTCCAGGCAGAGCAATCAGCCCCAGCATTTT. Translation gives CASSQVKWSRQSNQPQHF.

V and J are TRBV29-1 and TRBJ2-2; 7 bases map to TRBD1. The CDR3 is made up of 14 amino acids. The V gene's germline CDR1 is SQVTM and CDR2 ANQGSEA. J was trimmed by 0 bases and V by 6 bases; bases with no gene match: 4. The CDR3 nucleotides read TGCAGCGTGACCGGGACAGCGAACACCGGGGAGCTGTTTTTT. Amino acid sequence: CSVTGTANTGELFF.

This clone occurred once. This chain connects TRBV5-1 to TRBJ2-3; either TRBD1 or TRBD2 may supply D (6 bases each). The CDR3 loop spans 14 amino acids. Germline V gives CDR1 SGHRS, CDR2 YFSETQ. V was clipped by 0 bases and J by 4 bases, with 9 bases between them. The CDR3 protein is CASSLAGASDTQYF. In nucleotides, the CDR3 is TGCGCCAGCAGCTTGGCGGGGGCCTCAGATACGCAGTATTTT.

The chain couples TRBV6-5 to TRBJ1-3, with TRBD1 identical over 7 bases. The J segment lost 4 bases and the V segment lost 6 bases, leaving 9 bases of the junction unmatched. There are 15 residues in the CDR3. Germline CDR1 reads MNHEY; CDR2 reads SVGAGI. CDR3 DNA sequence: TGTGCCAGCAGACCTCAGGGCAGGGGGGGAAACACCATATATTTT. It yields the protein CASRPQGRGGNTIYF.

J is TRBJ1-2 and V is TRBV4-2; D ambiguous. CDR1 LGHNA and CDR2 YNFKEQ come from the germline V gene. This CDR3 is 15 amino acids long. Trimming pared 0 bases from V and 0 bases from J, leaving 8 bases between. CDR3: CASSQDAAPNYGYTF. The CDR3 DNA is TGTGCCAGCAGCCAAGATGCGGCACCTAACTATGGCTACACCTTC.

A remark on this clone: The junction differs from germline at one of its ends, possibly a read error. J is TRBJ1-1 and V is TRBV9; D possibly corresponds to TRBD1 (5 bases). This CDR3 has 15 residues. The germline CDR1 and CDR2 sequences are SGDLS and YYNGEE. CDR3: CASSVGRVLNTEASF. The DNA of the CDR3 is TGTGCCAGCAGCGTAGGCAGGGTGTTGAACACTGAAGCTTCCTTT. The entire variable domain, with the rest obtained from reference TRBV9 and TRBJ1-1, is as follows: DSGVTQTPKHLITATGQRVTLRCSPRSGDLSVYWYQQSLDQGLQFLIQYYNGEERAKGNILERFSAQQFPDLHSELNLSSLELGDSALYFCASSVGRVLNTEASFGQGTRLTVV.

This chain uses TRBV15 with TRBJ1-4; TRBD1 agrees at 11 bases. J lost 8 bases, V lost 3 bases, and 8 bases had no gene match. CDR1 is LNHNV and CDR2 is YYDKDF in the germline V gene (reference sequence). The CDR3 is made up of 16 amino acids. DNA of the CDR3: TGTGCCACCAGCAGCCCAGGGACAGGGGGTCCGGAAAAACTGTTTTTT. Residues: CATSSPGTGGPEKLFF.